This T cell receptor (beta chain) was captured in a study of blood T cells in healthy people across ages. With a J-beta primer mix and a sample-barcoded 5' primer, a second PCR ran about 6 to 11 cycles. Using its own MiXCR run on the 5' RACE reads, TCRdb lists one record per CDR3 protein. Of approximately 1,000,000 distinct CDR3 sequences listed, around two fifths were seen once; the top ten hold approximately 14%. What was sequenced was blood. This receptor was taken from a man younger than 35 in good health.

The CDR3 DNA sequence: TGCAGTGTGAGGGGGCTCCAAGAGACCCAGTACTTC. Translation: CSVRGLQETQYF. The genes are TRBV20-1 and TRBJ2-5, with 7 bases that match TRBD1. This CDR3 is 12 amino acids long. The trim removed 7 bases at V and 1 base at J, leaving 3 bases unmatched. Germline CDR1 is DFQATT and CDR2 is SNEGSKA (reference sequence).